These T cell receptor beta chains were read from a single sample in a study of CD8 T cells in ankylosing spondylitis. TCRdb fed the 5' RACE reads into MiXCR, producing one record per CDR3 protein. The profile shows about 110,000 distinct CDR3 sequences, 24% of them singletons. The sample taken for sequencing was synovial fluid, either unsorted or a sorted T cell fraction (not recorded which). The source is a male donor with ankylosing spondylitis. The CDR3 runs from the conserved cysteine through the conserved F or W. Fields, in order: J gene, V gene, D gene, clone size, CDR3 protein, CDR3 DNA. The D gene is left open where the match is weak. Size is omitted from some rows. Given values are once, few, many or a class for expanded clones.

>TRBJ2-2|TRBV5-6|.|few
CASSSGVETGELFF
TGTGCCAGCAGCTCAGGCGTTGAGACCGGGGAGCTGTTTTTT
>TRBJ2-5|TRBV6-1|TRBD2|.
CASSGLAGQETQYF
TGTGCCAGCAGCGGACTAGCGGGGCAAGAGACCCAGTACTTC
>TRBJ1-2|TRBV20-1|TRBD1|.
CSARVIDRAAGYTF
TGCAGTGCTAGAGTCATCGACAGGGCGGCTGGCTACACCTTC
>TRBJ1-1|TRBV10-2|.|.
CASSGTRGNTEAFF
TGCGCCAGCAGTGGTACCAGGGGGAACACTGAAGCTTTCTTT
>TRBJ2-3|TRBV29-1|.|few
CSVEGGEASTDTQYF
TGCAGCGTTGAAGGGGGGGAGGCCAGCACAGATACGCAGTATTTT
>TRBJ2-2|TRBV10-2|TRBD1|.
CASSESGQVGGELFF
TGCGCCAGCAGTGAGTCCGGACAGGTCGGCGGGGAGCTGTTTTTT
>TRBJ2-3|TRBV5-1|TRBD2|.
CASRRDGGTDTQYF
TGCGCCAGCAGGCGGGACGGGGGGACAGATACGCAGTATTTT
>TRBJ2-1|TRBV12-3/TRBV12-4|TRBD2|many
CASSLTSGYNEQFF
TGTGCCAGCAGCTTGACTAGCGGATACAATGAGCAGTTCTTC
>TRBJ2-2|TRBV20-1|TRBD2|few
CSAPPGGGNTGELFF
TGCAGTGCTCCTCCGGGAGGGGGAAACACCGGGGAGCTGTTTTTT
>TRBJ1-5|TRBV16|.|few
CASSQVAGRNQPQHF
TGTGCCAGCAGCCAAGTGGCAGGGAGAAATCAGCCCCAGCATTTT
>TRBJ2-3|TRBV7-2|.|few
CASSFSSALGTQYF
TGTGCCAGCAGCTTCAGCAGCGCCCTCGGGACGCAGTATTTT
>TRBJ1-1|TRBV6-1|.|.
CASSDVRGAQGMNTEAFF
TGTGCCAGCAGTGATGTCCGGGGCGCTCAAGGGATGAACACTGAAGCTTTCTTT
>TRBJ2-5|TRBV5-6|TRBD1|many
CASSLRDSHQETQYF
TGTGCCAGCAGCTTGAGGGACAGCCATCAAGAGACCCAGTACTTC
>TRBJ2-7|TRBV5-6|.|many
CASSLAGVSSYEQYF
TGTGCCAGCAGCTTGGCGGGGGTGAGCTCCTACGAGCAGTACTTC
>TRBJ2-1|TRBV5-6|.|medium-sized
CASSLFGKTAYNEQFF
TGTGCCAGCAGCTTGTTTGGGAAGACTGCCTACAATGAGCAGTTCTTC
>TRBJ1-2|TRBV20-1|TRBD1|few
CSATPKRDRTYGYTF
TGCAGTGCCACGCCGAAGCGGGACAGGACCTATGGCTACACCTTC
>TRBJ1-1|TRBV2|.|few
CASRQDSPGTEAFF
TGTGCCAGCAGACAGGACAGCCCGGGCACTGAAGCTTTCTTT
>TRBJ2-5|TRBV2|.|few
CASIRQEGEETQYF
TGTGCCAGCATTAGACAGGAGGGAGAAGAGACCCAGTACTTC
>TRBJ1-5|TRBV2|.|few
CASSEVFNQPQHF
TGTGCCAGCAGTGAAGTGTTCAATCAGCCCCAGCATTTT
>TRBJ2-5|TRBV7-2|.|.
CASSSSGLLIETQYF
TGTGCCAGCAGCTCCTCGGGTCTCCTTATCGAGACCCAGTACTTC
>TRBJ2-3|TRBV5-1|.|.
CASSLAPGNGADTQYF
TGCGCCAGCAGCTTGGCTCCGGGAAATGGGGCAGATACGCAGTATTTT
>TRBJ2-5|TRBV5-6|.|.
CASSQLTEETQYF
TGTGCCAGCAGCCAACTGACAGAAGAGACCCAGTACTTC
>TRBJ1-1|TRBV7-2|TRBD1|few
CASSSQGWDTEAFF
TGTGCCAGCAGCTCACAGGGGTGGGACACTGAAGCTTTCTTT
>TRBJ2-3|TRBV7-9|TRBD2|.
CASSLRPRLAGSDTQYF
TGTGCCAGCAGCTTACGACCGCGGCTAGCGGGCTCAGATACGCAGTATTTT
>TRBJ2-2|TRBV7-8|TRBD2|few
CASSPLGRGTGELFF
TGTGCCAGCAGTCCCCTAGGGAGGGGTACCGGGGAGCTGTTTTTT
>TRBJ1-1|TRBV7-2|TRBD1|many
CASSLQGQGMTFF
TGTGCCAGCAGCTTGCAAGGACAGGGGATGACTTTCTTT
>TRBJ2-7|TRBV7-2|.|.
CASSYKFEGAYEQYF
TGTGCCAGCAGCTATAAATTTGAGGGAGCATACGAGCAGTACTTC
>TRBJ1-2|TRBV6-4|.|.
CASTPGRYNYGYTF
TGTGCCAGCACGCCGGGACGATATAACTATGGCTACACCTTC
>TRBJ2-1|TRBV7-8|.|few
CASRENNEQFF
TGTGCCAGCAGGGAAAACAATGAGCAGTTCTTC
>TRBJ2-5|TRBV5-1|TRBD2|many
CASSPGLAGGETQYF
TGCGCCAGCAGCCCGGGACTAGCGGGAGGAGAGACCCAGTACTTC
>TRBJ1-1|TRBV11-2|.|many
CASSTTTENTEAFF
TGTGCCAGCAGCACCACGACAGAGAACACTGAAGCTTTCTTT
>TRBJ1-1|TRBV29-1|.|few
CSGTANTEAFF
TGCAGCGGGACAGCTAACACTGAAGCTTTCTTT
>TRBJ2-5|TRBV29-1|.|many
CSVLQGWETQYF
TGCAGCGTTCTCCAGGGTTGGGAGACCCAGTACTTC
>TRBJ1-5|TRBV12-5|.|.
CASGLGRRNQPQHF
TGTGCTAGTGGCCTGGGTCGACGTAATCAGCCCCAGCATTTT
>TRBJ2-3|TRBV7-6|.|few
CASSLNDGDTQYF
TGTGCCAGCAGCTTAAACGATGGAGATACGCAGTATTTT
>TRBJ2-1|TRBV20-1|.|few
CSARYGNEQFF
TGCAGTGCTAGATATGGGAATGAGCAGTTCTTC
>TRBJ1-1|TRBV9|.|.
CASSGGTRGNTEAFF
TGTGCCAGCAGCGGCGGGACAAGGGGGAACACTGAAGCTTTCTTT
>TRBJ2-1|TRBV20-1|.|many
CSAKRYSYNEQFF
TGCAGTGCTAAGCGGTACTCCTACAATGAGCAGTTCTTC
>TRBJ1-1|TRBV20-1|.|many
CSARRVTEAFF
TGCAGTGCTAGGAGAGTCACTGAAGCTTTCTTT
>TRBJ2-1|TRBV24-1|.|few
CATSDIRDANNEQFF
TGTGCCACCAGTGATATCCGGGACGCCAACAATGAGCAGTTCTTC
>TRBJ2-3|TRBV18|TRBD2|.
CASSPLPSGSTDTQYF
TGTGCCAGCTCACCGCTTCCTAGCGGGAGCACAGATACGCAGTATTTT
>TRBJ1-3|TRBV19|TRBD1|.
CASSTNGQGGNTIYF
TGTGCCAGTAGTACCAACGGACAGGGTGGAAACACCATATATTTT
>TRBJ2-7|TRBV12-3/TRBV12-4|TRBD2|many
CASSSSGDSSYEQYF
TGTGCCAGCAGCTCTAGCGGGGACAGCTCCTACGAGCAGTACTTC
>TRBJ1-3|TRBV27|.|.
CATRPAGGNTIYF
TGTGCCACCCGTCCGGCGGGGGGAAACACCATATATTTT
>TRBJ1-4|TRBV5-1|TRBD1|few
CASSPGTGGIPNEKLFF
TGCGCCAGCAGCCCGGGGACAGGGGGCATTCCTAATGAAAAACTGTTTTTT
>TRBJ2-7|TRBV7-8|.|many
CASSLVPGNYEQYF
TGTGCCAGCAGCTTAGTTCCAGGAAACTACGAGCAGTACTTC
>TRBJ2-5|TRBV7-2|TRBD2|few
CASREAGVIQETQYF
TGTGCCAGCAGGGAAGCGGGAGTCATACAAGAGACCCAGTACTTC
>TRBJ2-1|TRBV29-1|TRBD2|few
CSGVVGTSGEQFF
TGCAGCGGAGTCGTGGGGACTAGCGGGGAGCAGTTCTTC
>TRBJ2-1|TRBV7-6|.|many
CASSLRAGDEQFF
TGTGCCAGCAGCTTAAGGGCCGGGGATGAGCAGTTCTTC
>TRBJ1-3|TRBV7-9|.|few
CASSWTYGGGTTIYF
TGTGCCAGCAGCTGGACCTATGGGGGGGGAACCACCATATATTTT
>TRBJ2-1|TRBV7-9|.|.
CASSLAVPYNEQFF
TGTGCCAGCAGCTTAGCAGTACCGTACAATGAGCAGTTCTTC